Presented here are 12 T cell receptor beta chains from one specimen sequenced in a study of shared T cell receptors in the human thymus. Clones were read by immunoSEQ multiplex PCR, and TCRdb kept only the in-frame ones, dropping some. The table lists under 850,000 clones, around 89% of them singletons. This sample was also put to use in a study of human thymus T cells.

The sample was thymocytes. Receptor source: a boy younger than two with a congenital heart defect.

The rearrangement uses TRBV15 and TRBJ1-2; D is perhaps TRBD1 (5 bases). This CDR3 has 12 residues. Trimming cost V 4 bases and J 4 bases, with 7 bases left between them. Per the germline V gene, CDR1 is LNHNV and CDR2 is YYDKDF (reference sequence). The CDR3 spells CATSKDSYGYTF. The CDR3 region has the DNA TGTGCCACCAGCAAAGACAGCTATGGCTACACCTTC.

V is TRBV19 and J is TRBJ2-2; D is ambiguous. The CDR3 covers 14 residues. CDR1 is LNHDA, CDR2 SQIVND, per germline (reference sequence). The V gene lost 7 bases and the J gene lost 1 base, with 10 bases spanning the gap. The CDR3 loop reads CASTQPGNTGELFF. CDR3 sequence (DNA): TGTGCCAGTACCCAACCAGGGAACACCGGGGAGCTGTTTTTT.

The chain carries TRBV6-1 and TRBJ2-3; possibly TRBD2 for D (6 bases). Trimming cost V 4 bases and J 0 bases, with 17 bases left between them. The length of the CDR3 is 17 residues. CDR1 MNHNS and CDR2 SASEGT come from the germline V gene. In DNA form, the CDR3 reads TGTGCCAGCAGTGCGGACGGGACTTCGAGTAGCACAGATACGCAGTATTTT. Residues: CASSADGTSSSTDTQYF.

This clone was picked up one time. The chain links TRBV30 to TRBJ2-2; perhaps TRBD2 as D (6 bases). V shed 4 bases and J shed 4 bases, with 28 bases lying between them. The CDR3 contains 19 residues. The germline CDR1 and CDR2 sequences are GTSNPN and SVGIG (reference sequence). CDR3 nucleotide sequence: TGTGCCTGGACCCTTAAACGGCCGGGGACTCACGGTTTCACCGGGGAGCTGTTTTTT. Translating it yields CAWTLKRPGTHGFTGELFF.

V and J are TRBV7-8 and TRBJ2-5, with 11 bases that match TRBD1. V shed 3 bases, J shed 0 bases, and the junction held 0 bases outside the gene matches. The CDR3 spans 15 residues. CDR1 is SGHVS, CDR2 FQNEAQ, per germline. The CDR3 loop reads CASSLGQGDQETQYF. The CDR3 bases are TGTGCCAGCAGCTTGGGACAGGGGGACCAAGAGACCCAGTACTTC.

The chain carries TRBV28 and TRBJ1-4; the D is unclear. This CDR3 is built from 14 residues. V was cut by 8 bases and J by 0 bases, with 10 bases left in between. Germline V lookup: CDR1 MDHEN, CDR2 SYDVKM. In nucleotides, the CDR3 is TGTGCCAGCGTAAACTCCGCAACTAATGAAAAACTGTTTTTT. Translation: CASVNSATNEKLFF. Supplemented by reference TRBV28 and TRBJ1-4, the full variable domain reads DVKVTQSSRYLVKRTGEKVFLECVQDMDHENMFWYRQDPGLGLRLIYFSYDVKMKEKGDIPEGYSVSREKKERFSLILESASTNQTSMYLCASVNSATNEKLFFGSGTQLSVL.

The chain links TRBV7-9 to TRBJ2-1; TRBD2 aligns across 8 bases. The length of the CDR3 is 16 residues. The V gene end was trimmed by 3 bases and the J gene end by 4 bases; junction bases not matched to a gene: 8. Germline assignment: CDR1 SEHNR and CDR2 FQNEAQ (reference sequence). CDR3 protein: CASSFLLAEFYNEQFF. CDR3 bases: TGTGCCAGCAGCTTCCTACTAGCGGAATTTTACAATGAGCAGTTCTTC. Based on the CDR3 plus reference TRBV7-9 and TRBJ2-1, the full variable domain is DTGVSQNPRHKITKRGQNVTFRCDPISEHNRLYWYRQTLGQGPEFLTYFQNEAQLEKSRLLSDRFSAERPKGSFSTLEIQRTEQGDSAMYLCASSFLLAEFYNEQFFGPGTRLTVL.

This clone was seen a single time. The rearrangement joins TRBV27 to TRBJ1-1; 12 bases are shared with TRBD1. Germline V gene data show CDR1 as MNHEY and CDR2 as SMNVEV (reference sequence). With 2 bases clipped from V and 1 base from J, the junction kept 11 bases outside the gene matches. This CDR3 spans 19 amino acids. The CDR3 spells CASSLEGQGAPIGNTEAFF. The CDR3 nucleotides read TGTGCCAGCAGTTTAGAGGGACAGGGGGCGCCGATCGGGAACACTGAAGCTTTCTTT.

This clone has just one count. DNA of the CDR3: TGTGCCAGCTCACAGACTGCTTACGAGCAGTACTTC. Its protein is CASSQTAYEQYF. V and J are TRBV18 and TRBJ2-7, with D hard to call. The V and J ends lost 4 bases and 4 bases respectively, with 8 bases between them. The germline V gene has CDR1 KGHSH and CDR2 LQKENI. The CDR3 sequence is 12 residues long. Looking up the rest from reference TRBV18 and TRBJ2-7 gives the full variable domain: NAGVMQNPRHLVRRRGQEARLRCSPMKGHSHVYWYRQLPEEGLKFMVYLQKENIIDESGMPKERFSAEFPKEGPSILRIQQVVRGDSAAYFCASSQTAYEQYFGPGTRLTVT.

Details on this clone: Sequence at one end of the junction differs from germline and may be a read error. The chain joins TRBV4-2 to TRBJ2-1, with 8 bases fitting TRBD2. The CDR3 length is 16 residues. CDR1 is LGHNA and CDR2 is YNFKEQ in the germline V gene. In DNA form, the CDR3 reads TGTGCCAGCAGCCAAGACGGGGGGGATTCCTCCAATGAGCAGTTCTTC. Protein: CASSQDGGDSSNEQFF.

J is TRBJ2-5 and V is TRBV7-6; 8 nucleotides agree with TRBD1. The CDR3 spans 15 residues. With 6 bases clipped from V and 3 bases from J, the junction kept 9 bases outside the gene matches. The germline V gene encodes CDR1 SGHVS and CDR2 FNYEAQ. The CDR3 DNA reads TGTGCCAGCAGTCCCGGCGAGGGACAGGAAGAGACCCAGTACTTC. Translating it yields CASSPGEGQEETQYF.

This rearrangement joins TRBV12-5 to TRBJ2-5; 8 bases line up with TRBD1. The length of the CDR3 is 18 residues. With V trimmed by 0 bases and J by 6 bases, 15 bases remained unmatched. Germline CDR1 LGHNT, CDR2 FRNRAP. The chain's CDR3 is CASGLVIADRGYLKTQYF. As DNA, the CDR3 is TGTGCTAGTGGTTTGGTGATCGCTGACAGGGGCTATCTAAAGACCCAGTACTTC.